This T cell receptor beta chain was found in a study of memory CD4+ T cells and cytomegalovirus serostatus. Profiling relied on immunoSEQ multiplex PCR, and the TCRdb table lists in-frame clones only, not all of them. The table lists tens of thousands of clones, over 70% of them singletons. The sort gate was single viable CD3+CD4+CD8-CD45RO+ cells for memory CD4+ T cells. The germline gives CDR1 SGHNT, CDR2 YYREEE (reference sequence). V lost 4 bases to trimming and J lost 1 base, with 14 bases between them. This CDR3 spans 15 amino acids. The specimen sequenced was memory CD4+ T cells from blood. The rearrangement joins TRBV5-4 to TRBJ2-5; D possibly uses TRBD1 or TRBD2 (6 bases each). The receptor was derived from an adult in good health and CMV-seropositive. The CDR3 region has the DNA TGTGCCAGCAGCCCCGGGGGCGGGCTCCAAGAGACCCAGTACTTC. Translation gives CASSPGGGLQETQYF.